This T cell receptor (beta chain) derives from a study of graft-versus-host responses after intestinal transplantation. Overall study context: After anti-thymocyte globulin induction, recipients took tacrolimus and steroids for three to four years. Broader study findings: Among recipient marrow samples, GvH clones were found; some appeared first in ileum or blood. Maximum circulating GvH clone levels tracked with early post-transplant HvG decreases.

About this clone itself: No antigen is known for it.

TCRdb's copy holds only in-frame clones and misses some; the assay was immunoSEQ multiplex PCR. In the table there are about 110,000 clones, just under 95% of which are singletons. Germline V gives CDR1 SGDLS, CDR2 YYNGEE. Deletions cut 0 bases from V and 0 bases from J, with 4 bases between. The CDR3 has 14 amino acids. The sequence came from a human donor who was the organ donor for an intestinal transplant. V gene TRBV9 combines with J gene TRBJ1-5; D gene ambiguous. Sequenced material: unstimulated CD8+ T cells sorted from spleen or lymph node cells, taken before transplant. In nucleotides, the CDR3 is TGTGCCAGCAGCGTAGGGTATAGCAATCAGCCCCAGCATTTT. It is translated as CASSVGYSNQPQHF.